The clone carrying this TCR beta chain has at least ten counts. No antigen is known for it. Carried by the TCR beta cDNA libraries were unique molecular identifiers. Input amounts of about 0.95 to 11 million T cells were used. These gave roughly 0.5 million cDNA molecules, so each molecule approximated one T cell. TCRdb passed the PCR reads through MiXCR, listing each CDR3 protein once. This sample yields approximately 730,000 distinct CDR3 sequences, of which 25% to 30% are seen a single time; more than 0.55% belongs to the top ten. The CDR3 consists of 16 residues. Trimming stripped 1 base from V and 13 bases from J, with 23 bases between. Per germline, CDR1 MGHRA and CDR2 YSYEKL. These data are taken from a study of post-analysis software for immune sequencing data. About the study: Disease courses included relapsing-remitting, secondary progressive and progressive-relapsing multiple sclerosis.

General observations from the study: About five TRBV segments, including TRBV5-6, TRBV5-1 and TRBV20-1, were more frequent in patients than controls. Versus controls, multiple sclerosis patients showed significantly lower diversity (normalized Chao1). Those samples that were prepared in the same batch co-clustered strongly by F measure.

Sequencing was done on a sample of blood. V gene TRBV4-1 combines with J gene TRBJ2-1; D is perhaps TRBD1 or TRBD2 (5 bases each). This receptor was identified in a girl under 18 with multiple sclerosis. CDR3 sequence (DNA): TGCGCCAGCAGCCAAGTCGAAAACCGGGACGTAATTTTTCAGTTCTTC. It specifies CASSQVENRDVIFQFF.